This T cell receptor beta chain was recovered during a study of blood T cell repertoires in COVID-19. The wider study: Sources were T cells, B-cell-depleted T cells, or PBMCs; the material itself was cDNA or gDNA.

This clone was detected only once. Trimming took 0 bases from V and 6 from J; bases not matched to a gene: 3. This CDR3 spans 14 amino acids. Germline CDR1 and CDR2: SGHRS and YFSETQ. Recruitment covered 20 to 25 US areas and drew participants whose ages spanned roughly 18 to 100 years. Cohort 3 recovery required two negative PCRs, clearance, or symptom resolution. Study processing details: Cell counts per sample came from amplifying reference gene primers. The method was immunoSEQ multiplex PCR; TCRdb's version includes in-frame clones alone and lacks a portion of them. V, J and clone size derive from that table, while D and trimming were established from the DNA sequence. The profile shows some 130,000 clones, approximately 90% of them singletons.

The clonotype originates from a man aged 45-60 years who had recovered from COVID-19. The J gene is TRBJ2-3, the V gene TRBV5-1; 8 nucleotides align to TRBD1. Sequenced sample: PBMCs or T cells enriched from blood (not recorded which). The CDR3 spells CASSLGRGLDTQYF. The CDR3 region has the DNA TGCGCCAGCAGCTTGGGCAGGGGGCTGGATACGCAGTATTTT.